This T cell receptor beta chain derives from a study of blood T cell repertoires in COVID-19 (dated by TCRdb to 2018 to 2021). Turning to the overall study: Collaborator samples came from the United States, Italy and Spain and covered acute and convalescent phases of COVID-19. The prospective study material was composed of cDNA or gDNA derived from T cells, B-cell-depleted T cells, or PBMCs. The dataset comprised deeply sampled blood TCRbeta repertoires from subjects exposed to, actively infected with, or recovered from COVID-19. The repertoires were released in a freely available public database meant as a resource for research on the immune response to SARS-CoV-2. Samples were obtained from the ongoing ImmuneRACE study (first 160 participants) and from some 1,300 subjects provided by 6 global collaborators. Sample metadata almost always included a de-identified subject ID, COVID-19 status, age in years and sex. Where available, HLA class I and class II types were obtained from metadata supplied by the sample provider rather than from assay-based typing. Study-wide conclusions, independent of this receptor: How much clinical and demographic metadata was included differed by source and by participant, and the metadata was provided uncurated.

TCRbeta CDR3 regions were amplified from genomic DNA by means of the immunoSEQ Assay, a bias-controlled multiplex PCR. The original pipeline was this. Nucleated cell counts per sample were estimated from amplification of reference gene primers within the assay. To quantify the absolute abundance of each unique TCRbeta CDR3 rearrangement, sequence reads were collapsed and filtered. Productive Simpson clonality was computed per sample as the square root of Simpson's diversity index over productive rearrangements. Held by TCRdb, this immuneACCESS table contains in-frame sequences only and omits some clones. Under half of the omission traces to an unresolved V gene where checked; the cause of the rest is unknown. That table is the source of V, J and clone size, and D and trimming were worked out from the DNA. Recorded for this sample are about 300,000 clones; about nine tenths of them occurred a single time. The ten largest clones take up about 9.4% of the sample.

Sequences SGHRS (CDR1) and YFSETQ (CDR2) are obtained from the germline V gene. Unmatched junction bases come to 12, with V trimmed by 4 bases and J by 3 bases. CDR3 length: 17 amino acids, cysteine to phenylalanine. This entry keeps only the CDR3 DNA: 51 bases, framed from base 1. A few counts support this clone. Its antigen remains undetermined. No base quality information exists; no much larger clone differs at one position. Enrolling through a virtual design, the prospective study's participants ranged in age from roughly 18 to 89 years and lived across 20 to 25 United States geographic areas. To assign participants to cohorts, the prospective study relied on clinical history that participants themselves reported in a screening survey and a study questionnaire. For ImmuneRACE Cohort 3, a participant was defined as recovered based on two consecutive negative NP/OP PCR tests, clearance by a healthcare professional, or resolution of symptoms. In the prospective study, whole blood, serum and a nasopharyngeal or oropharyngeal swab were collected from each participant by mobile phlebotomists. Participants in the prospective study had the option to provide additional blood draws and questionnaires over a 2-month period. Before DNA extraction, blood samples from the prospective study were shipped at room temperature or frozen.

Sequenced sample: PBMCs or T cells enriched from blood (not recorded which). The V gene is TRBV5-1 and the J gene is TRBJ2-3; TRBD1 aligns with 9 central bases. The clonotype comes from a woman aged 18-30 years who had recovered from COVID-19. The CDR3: CASSHRNRDRETDTQYF. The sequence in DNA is TGCGCCAGCAGCCACAGGAACCGGGACAGGGAGACAGATACGCAGTATTTT.